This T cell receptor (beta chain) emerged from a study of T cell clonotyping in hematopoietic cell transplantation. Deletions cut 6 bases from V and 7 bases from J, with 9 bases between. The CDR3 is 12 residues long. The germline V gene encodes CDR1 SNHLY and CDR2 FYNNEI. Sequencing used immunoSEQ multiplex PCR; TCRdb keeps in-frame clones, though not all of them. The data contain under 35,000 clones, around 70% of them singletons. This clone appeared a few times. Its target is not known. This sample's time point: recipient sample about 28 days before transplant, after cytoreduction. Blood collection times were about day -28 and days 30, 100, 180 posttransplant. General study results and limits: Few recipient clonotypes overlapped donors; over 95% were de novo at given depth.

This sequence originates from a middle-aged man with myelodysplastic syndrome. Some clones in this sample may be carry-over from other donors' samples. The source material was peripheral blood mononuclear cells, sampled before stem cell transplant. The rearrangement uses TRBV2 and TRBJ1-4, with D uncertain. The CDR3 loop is CASRMDSEKLFF. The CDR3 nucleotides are TGTGCCAGCAGAATGGATAGTGAAAAACTGTTTTTT.